A selection of T cell receptor beta chains follows, all from one sample in a study of T cells in Graves' hyperthyroidism and ophthalmopathy. TCRdb reanalysed the multiplex PCR reads using MiXCR and keeps one entry per CDR3 protein. The table records about 400,000 distinct CDR3 sequences, approximately 15% of them present only once. Source material: blood. These receptors all stem from a man aged 18 to 35 with Graves' ophthalmopathy. CDR3s include the opening cysteine and the closing phenylalanine or tryptophan. D genes are given only for firm matches. Some rows mark clone size as missing; the rest say once, few, many or name a class of expanded clone.

>many|TRBJ2-7|TRBV20-1|TRBD2
CSGRGFSYEQYF
TGCAGTGGGCGGGGGTTCTCCTACGAGCAGTACTTC
>NA|TRBJ2-5|TRBV7-9|NA
CASSLVLTKSHF
TGTGCCAGCAGCTTAGTATTGACCAAGTCACACTTC
>few|TRBJ2-3|TRBV3-1|TRBD2
CASSLLGLAGGPDTQYF
TGTGCCAGCAGCCTCCTAGGACTAGCGGGGGGTCCGGATACGCAGTATTTT
>many|TRBJ2-1|TRBV30|TRBD1
CAWMRRGLIHNEQFF
TGTGCCTGGATGAGAAGGGGGCTCATCCACAATGAGCAGTTCTTC
>NA|TRBJ2-5|TRBV2|TRBD2
CASSGTSAQETQYF
TGTGCCAGCTCGGGGACTAGCGCCCAAGAGACCCAGTACTTC
>NA|TRBJ2-3|TRBV5-1|TRBD2
CASSLWLAGERSTDTQYF
TGCGCCAGCAGCTTGTGGCTAGCGGGGGAGCGTAGCACAGATACGCAGTATTTT
>many|TRBJ2-7|TRBV5-6|NA
CASSLSGIDYEQYF
TGTGCCAGCAGCTTGTCGGGTATTGACTACGAGCAGTACTTC
>many|TRBJ1-5|TRBV7-8|TRBD1
CASSLGTGISNQPQHF
TGTGCCAGCAGCTTAGGGACAGGGATAAGCAATCAGCCCCAGCATTTT
>few|TRBJ2-1|TRBV24-1|TRBD1
CATSDPQGGKISYNEQFF
TGTGCCACCAGTGATCCCCAAGGGGGCAAAATCTCCTACAATGAGCAGTTCTTC
>few|TRBJ2-7|TRBV18|NA
CASSPPSQGFSEQYF
TGTGCCAGCTCACCACCCAGCCAGGGGTTTTCCGAGCAGTACTTC
>NA|TRBJ2-5|TRBV15|NA
CATSRDWAFLQYF
TGTGCCACCAGCAGAGATTGGGCTTTCCTACAGTACTTC
>many|TRBJ1-4|TRBV12-3/TRBV12-4|TRBD1
CASSRGQGHPNEKLFF
TGTGCCAGCAGCCGGGGACAGGGGCACCCTAATGAAAAACTGTTTTTT
>NA|TRBJ2-3|TRBV12-3/TRBV12-4|NA
CASSWETDYFKYF
TGTGCCAGCAGCTGGGAGACGGACTATTTCAAGTATTTT
>NA|TRBJ1-2|TRBV7-9|NA
CASSLVADPDGYTF
TGTGCCAGCAGCTTAGTTGCGGATCCTGATGGCTACACCTTC
>few|TRBJ2-7|TRBV6-5|TRBD2
CASSYRGGGTYEQYF
TGTGCCAGCAGTTACAGAGGCGGGGGAACCTACGAGCAGTACTTC
>NA|TRBJ2-7|TRBV27|TRBD2
CASRKRGDYEQYF
TGTGCCAGCAGAAAGCGGGGCGACTACGAGCAGTACTTC
>NA|TRBJ1-4|TRBV11-2|NA
CASSLEYASEKLFF
TGTGCCAGCAGCTTAGAGTATGCGAGCGAAAAACTGTTTTTT
>many|TRBJ2-3|TRBV5-1|NA
CASRDPKETSTDTQYF
TGCGCCAGCAGGGACCCCAAAGAGACGAGCACAGATACGCAGTATTTT
>NA|TRBJ2-1|TRBV24-1|NA
CATSVSDRSAQFF
TGTGCCACCAGTGTAAGTGACAGGTCAGCGCAGTTCTTC
>many|TRBJ1-2|TRBV5-1|NA
CASTPPGNYGYTF
TGCGCCAGCACTCCCCCTGGTAACTATGGCTACACCTTC
>NA|TRBJ2-2|TRBV2|TRBD1
CASRGTGAGELFF
TGTGCCAGCAGAGGGACAGGGGCCGGGGAGCTGTTTTTT
>few|TRBJ2-2|TRBV19|TRBD1
CASRDRANTGELFF
TGTGCCAGTAGAGACAGGGCGAACACCGGGGAGCTGTTTTTT
>NA|TRBJ2-5|TRBV20-1|TRBD2
CSAKSASGSQETQYF
TGCAGTGCTAAATCGGCTAGCGGCTCCCAAGAGACCCAGTACTTC
>few|TRBJ1-2|TRBV20-1|NA
CSARENGYTF
TGCAGTGCTAGGGAGAATGGCTACACCTTC
>many|TRBJ1-1|TRBV12-3/TRBV12-4|TRBD1
CASSLVGGVEAFF
TGTGCCAGCAGTTTAGTAGGGGGCGTTGAAGCTTTCTTT
>many|TRBJ2-1|TRBV30|NA
CAWSTRASTYNEQFF
TGTGCCTGGAGTACCAGGGCTAGCACCTACAATGAGCAGTTCTTC
>many|TRBJ2-3|TRBV6-1|NA
CASRGSGDTQYF
TGTGCCAGCAGGGGTTCAGGGGATACGCAGTATTTT
>NA|TRBJ2-3|TRBV25-1|TRBD2
CASRPAGGSRQYF
TGTGCCAGCAGACCCGCCGGGGGGTCCAGGCAGTATTTT
>few|TRBJ2-1|TRBV7-6|TRBD1
CASSYRDRVNNEQFF
TGTGCCAGCAGCTACCGGGACAGGGTGAACAATGAGCAGTTCTTC
>NA|TRBJ1-5|TRBV2|NA
CASSEGAMGNQPQHF
TGTGCCAGCAGTGAAGGAGCTATGGGCAATCAGCCCCAGCATTTT
>NA|TRBJ1-2|TRBV20-1|TRBD1
CSAASSPGTDNYGYTF
TGCAGTGCTGCCAGCAGCCCCGGGACAGATAACTATGGCTACACCTTC
>few|TRBJ2-2|TRBV5-1|NA
CASGAARNTGELFF
TGCGCCAGCGGGGCAGCCCGGAACACCGGGGAGCTGTTTTTT
>many|TRBJ1-2|TRBV20-1|NA
CSARGHYTNYGYTF
TGCAGTGCACGGGGACACTATACTAACTATGGCTACACCTTC
>NA|TRBJ2-4|TRBV7-6|NA
CASSLACRLAKNIQYF
TGTGCCAGCAGCTTAGCGTGCAGGTTGGCCAAAAACATTCAGTACTTC
>NA|TRBJ2-7|TRBV20-1|NA
CSAMSGSSYEQYF
TGCAGTGCTATGAGCGGAAGCTCCTACGAGCAGTACTTC
>many|TRBJ2-7|TRBV24-1|TRBD2
CATSGTSGPYEQYF
TGTGCCACCAGTGGAACTAGCGGCCCCTACGAGCAGTACTTC
>few|TRBJ2-7|TRBV10-3|TRBD1
CAISTTGQSTYEQYF
TGTGCCATCAGTACCACGGGACAGTCGACCTACGAGCAGTACTTC
>many|TRBJ2-2|TRBV20-1|NA
CSARDRLNTGELFF
TGCAGTGCTAGAGATAGGTTGAACACCGGGGAGCTGTTTTTT
>NA|TRBJ2-1|TRBV7-6|TRBD2
CASSLEAGLAGARNEQFF
TGTGCCAGCAGCTTGGAAGCGGGACTAGCGGGAGCGCGGAATGAGCAGTTCTTC
>few|TRBJ2-1|TRBV6-1|TRBD2
CASLRAGPYNEQFF
TGTGCCAGCTTACGAGCGGGGCCCTACAATGAGCAGTTCTTC
>many|TRBJ1-1|TRBV30|NA
CASTWTENTEAFF
TGTGCCTCAACCTGGACGGAGAACACTGAAGCTTTCTTT
>many|TRBJ1-2|TRBV7-9|TRBD1
CASSVPGQVAYGYTF
TGTGCCAGCAGCGTACCGGGACAGGTCGCCTATGGCTACACCTTC
>many|TRBJ2-3|TRBV20-1|NA
CSEGGSDPTDTQYF
TGCAGTGAGGGGGGGTCGGACCCGACAGATACGCAGTATTTT
>many|TRBJ2-7|TRBV29-1|NA
CSVVRGSYEQYF
TGCAGCGTTGTGCGGGGATCCTACGAGCAGTACTTC
>few|TRBJ1-6|TRBV6-6|NA
CASSLFSWVGNSPLHF
TGTGCCAGCAGTTTATTTTCGTGGGTTGGAAATTCACCCCTCCACTTT
>many|TRBJ2-3|TRBV20-1|TRBD2
CSARLAGNADTQYF
TGCAGTGCTAGACTAGCGGGGAACGCAGATACGCAGTATTTT
>NA|TRBJ2-7|TRBV7-2|TRBD2
CASSLSPPGLAGGPPSYEQYF
TGTGCCAGCAGCCTGTCCCCTCCGGGACTAGCGGGAGGGCCTCCCTCCTACGAGCAGTACTTC
>few|TRBJ1-4|TRBV2|NA
CASRLKDGGTINEKLFF
TGTGCCAGCAGATTAAAGGACGGAGGTACTATTAATGAAAAACTGTTTTTT
>many|TRBJ2-3|TRBV27|NA
CASSLLTKTSTDTQYF
TGTGCCAGCAGTCTCCTGACAAAGACTAGCACAGATACGCAGTATTTT
>many|TRBJ2-5|TRBV4-1|NA
CASSQEGMGQETQYF
TGCGCCAGCAGCCAAGAAGGGATGGGACAAGAGACCCAGTACTTC
>NA|TRBJ2-3|TRBV4-2|TRBD2
CASSQDPSGGGTDTQYF
TGTGCCAGCAGCCAAGACCCTAGCGGGGGTGGGACAGATACGCAGTATTTT
>NA|TRBJ2-5|TRBV7-9|TRBD2
CASSLGTSGYAQGTQYF
TGTGCCAGCAGCTTGGGAACTAGCGGGTACGCACAAGGGACCCAGTACTTC
>many|TRBJ2-2|TRBV10-1|NA
CASSGSGLNTGELFF
TGCGCCAGCAGTGGGAGCGGACTTAACACCGGGGAGCTGTTTTTT
>few|TRBJ2-1|TRBV5-6|TRBD2
CASSFLAGSYNEQFF
TGTGCCAGCAGCTTCCTAGCGGGTAGTTACAATGAGCAGTTCTTC
>many|TRBJ2-3|TRBV2|TRBD2
CASTPGLAGGLSTDTQYF
TGTGCCAGCACCCCGGGACTAGCGGGAGGGCTGAGCACAGATACGCAGTATTTT
>NA|TRBJ2-1|TRBV7-9|TRBD1
CASSSGTGGLHEQFF
TGTGCCAGCAGCTCTGGGACAGGGGGCCTTCATGAGCAGTTCTTC
>many|TRBJ2-7|TRBV7-9|NA
CASSLAQGTGEQYF
TGTGCCAGCAGCTTAGCCCAGGGGACGGGCGAGCAGTACTTC